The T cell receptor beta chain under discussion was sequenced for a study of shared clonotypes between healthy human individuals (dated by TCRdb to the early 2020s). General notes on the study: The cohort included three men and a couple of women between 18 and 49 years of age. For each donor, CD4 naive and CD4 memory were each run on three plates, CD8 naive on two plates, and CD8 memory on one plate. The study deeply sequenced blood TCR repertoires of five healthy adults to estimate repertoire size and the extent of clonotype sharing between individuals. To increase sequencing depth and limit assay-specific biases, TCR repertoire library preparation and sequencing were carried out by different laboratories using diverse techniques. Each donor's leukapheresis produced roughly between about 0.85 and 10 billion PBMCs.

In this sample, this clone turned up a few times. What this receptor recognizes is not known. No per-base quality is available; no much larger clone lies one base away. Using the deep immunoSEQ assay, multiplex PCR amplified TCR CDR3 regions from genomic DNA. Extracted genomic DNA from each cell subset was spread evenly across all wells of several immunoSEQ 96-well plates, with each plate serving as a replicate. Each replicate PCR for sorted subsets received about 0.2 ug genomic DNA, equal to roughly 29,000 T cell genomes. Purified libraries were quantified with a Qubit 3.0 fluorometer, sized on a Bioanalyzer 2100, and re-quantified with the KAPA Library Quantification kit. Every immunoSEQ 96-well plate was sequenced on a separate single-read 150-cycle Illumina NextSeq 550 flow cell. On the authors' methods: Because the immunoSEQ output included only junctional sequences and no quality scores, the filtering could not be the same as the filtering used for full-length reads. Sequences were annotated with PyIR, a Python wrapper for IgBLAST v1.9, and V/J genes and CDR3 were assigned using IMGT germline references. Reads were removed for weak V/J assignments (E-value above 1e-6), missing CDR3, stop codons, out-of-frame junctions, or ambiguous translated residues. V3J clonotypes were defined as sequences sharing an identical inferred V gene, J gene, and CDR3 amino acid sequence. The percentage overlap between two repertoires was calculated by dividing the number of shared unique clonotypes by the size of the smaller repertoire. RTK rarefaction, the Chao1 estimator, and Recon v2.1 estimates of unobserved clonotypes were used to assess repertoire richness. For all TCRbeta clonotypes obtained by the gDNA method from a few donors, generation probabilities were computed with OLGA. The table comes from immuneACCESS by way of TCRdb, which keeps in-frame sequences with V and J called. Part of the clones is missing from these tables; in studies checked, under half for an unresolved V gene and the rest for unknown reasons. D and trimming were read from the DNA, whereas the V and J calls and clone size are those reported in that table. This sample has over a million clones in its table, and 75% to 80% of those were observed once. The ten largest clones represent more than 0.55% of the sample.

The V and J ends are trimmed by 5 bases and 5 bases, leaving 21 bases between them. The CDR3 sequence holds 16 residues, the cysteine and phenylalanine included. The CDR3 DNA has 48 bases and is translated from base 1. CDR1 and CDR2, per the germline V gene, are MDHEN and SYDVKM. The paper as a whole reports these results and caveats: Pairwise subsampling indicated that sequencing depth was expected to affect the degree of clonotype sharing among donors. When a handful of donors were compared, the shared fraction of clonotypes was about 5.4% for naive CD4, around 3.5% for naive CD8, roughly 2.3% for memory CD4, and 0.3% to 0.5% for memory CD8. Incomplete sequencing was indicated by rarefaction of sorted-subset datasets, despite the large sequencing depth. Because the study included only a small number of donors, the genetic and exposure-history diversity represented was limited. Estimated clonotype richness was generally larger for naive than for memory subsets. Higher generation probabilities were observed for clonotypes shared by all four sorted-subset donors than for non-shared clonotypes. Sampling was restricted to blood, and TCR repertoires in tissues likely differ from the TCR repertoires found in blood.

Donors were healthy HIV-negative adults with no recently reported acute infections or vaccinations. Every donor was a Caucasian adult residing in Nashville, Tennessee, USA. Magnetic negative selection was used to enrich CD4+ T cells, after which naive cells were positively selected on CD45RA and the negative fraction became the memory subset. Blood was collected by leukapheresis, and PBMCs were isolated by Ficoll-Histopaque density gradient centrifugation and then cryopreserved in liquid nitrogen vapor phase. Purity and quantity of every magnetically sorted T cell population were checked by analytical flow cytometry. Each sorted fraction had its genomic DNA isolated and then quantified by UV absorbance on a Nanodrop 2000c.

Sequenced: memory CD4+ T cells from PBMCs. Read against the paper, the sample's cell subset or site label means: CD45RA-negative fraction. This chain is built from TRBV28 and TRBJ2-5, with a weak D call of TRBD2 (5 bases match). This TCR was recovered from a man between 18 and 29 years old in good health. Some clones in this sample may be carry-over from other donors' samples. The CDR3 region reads CASSTRIRERWETQYF. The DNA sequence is TGTGCCAGCAGTACTCGCATAAGGGAGAGGTGGGAGACCCAGTACTTC.